Here is one TCR beta chain with its context. Trimming at V came to 6 bases and at J to 5 bases, leaving 5 bases not matched to a gene. This CDR3 region has 14 residues. Germline assignment: CDR1 SNHLY and CDR2 FYNNEI. This entry belongs to a study of blood T cell repertoires in COVID-19. Study-wide background: Samples came from the United States, Italy and Spain, spanning acute and convalescent COVID-19. T cells, B-cell-depleted T cells, or PBMCs supplied cDNA or gDNA.

The repertoire was sequenced with immunoSEQ multiplex PCR; TCRdb's copy has only in-frame clones and lacks some. This table holds 45,000 to 70,000 clones, 90% to 95% found once. The sample consisted of peripheral blood. The receptor's source is an older woman with active or convalescent COVID-19. The chain carries TRBV2 and TRBJ1-2, with TRBD1 identical over 11 bases. For the CDR3, the DNA is TGTGCCAGCAGACGGGACAGGGGGGCATATGGCTACACCTTC. Translating gives CASRRDRGAYGYTF.